This T cell receptor (beta chain) was captured in a study of PD-1 blockade in classical Hodgkin lymphoma. Overall study results and limits: What drove the repertoire differences, possibly disease activity or prior therapy, has not been defined. By C4D1, diversity of CD4+ TCRs had risen significantly, whereas that of CD8+ TCRs had not. Complete responders showed a baseline diversity that resembled the diversity of newly diagnosed patients.

On this clone: Its specificity is unknown.

Measured with immunoSEQ multiplex PCR; TCRdb has only the in-frame clones, and not every one. The table has 80,000 to 100,000 clones, more than 85% seen once. Described time point: cycle 4 day 1 (C4D1), after 5 to 7 weeks of nivolumab. Relapse after autologous stem cell transplantation occurred in every patient, and brentuximab vedotin exposure varied. Under best response, outcomes were complete response, partial response or progressive disease. The starting material was peripheral blood mononuclear cells (PBMCs), obtained before the fourth cycle of nivolumab. The clonotype comes from a human donor with classical Hodgkin lymphoma.

CDR3: CASSETGRYGYTF. The CDR3 DNA follows: TGTGCCAGCAGCGAGACAGGGAGGTATGGCTACACCTTC. The chain combines TRBV9 with TRBJ1-2; TRBD1 matches 7 bases. Germline trimming cut 3 bases from V and 5 bases from J; bases unmatched to any gene: 4. In germline, CDR1 is SGDLS, CDR2 YYNGEE. There are 13 residues in the CDR3. The whole variable domain, filled in from reference TRBV9 and TRBJ1-2, reads DSGVTQTPKHLITATGQRVTLRCSPRSGDLSVYWYQQSLDQGLQFLIQYYNGEERAKGNILERFSAQQFPDLHSELNLSSLELGDSALYFCASSETGRYGYTFGSGTRLTVV.